This T cell receptor (beta chain) emerged from a study of blood T cell repertoires in COVID-19. The CDR3 spans 16 residues. Germline V CDR1 and CDR2: SGHRS, YFSETQ. V lost 4 bases, J lost 5 bases, and 6 bases stayed unmatched. Points on this clone: The identical CDR3 is also encoded by other nucleotide sequences in the sample.

The assay was immunoSEQ multiplex PCR, and TCRdb's table has in-frame clones only and misses some. The data hold under 300,000 clones, with around 83% observed a single time. Sequenced: peripheral blood. This sequence joins TRBV5-1 and TRBJ2-1; 13 bases align to TRBD2. The receptor was derived from a woman aged 80 or older with acute or convalescent COVID-19. The DNA of the CDR3 is TGCGCCAGCAGCCCTAAACTAGCGGGGGGGAACAATGAGCAGTTCTTC. As protein: CASSPKLAGGNNEQFF.